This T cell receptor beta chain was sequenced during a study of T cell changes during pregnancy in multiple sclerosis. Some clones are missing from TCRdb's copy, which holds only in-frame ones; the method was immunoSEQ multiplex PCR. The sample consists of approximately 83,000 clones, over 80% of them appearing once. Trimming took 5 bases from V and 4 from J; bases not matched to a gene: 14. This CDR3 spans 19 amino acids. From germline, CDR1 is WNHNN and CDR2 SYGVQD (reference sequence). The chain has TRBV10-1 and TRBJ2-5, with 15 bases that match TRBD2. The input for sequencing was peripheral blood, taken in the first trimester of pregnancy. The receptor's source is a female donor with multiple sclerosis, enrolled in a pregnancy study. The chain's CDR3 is CASSPWTSGGAGSAETQYF. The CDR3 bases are TGCGCCAGCAGTCCCTGGACTAGCGGGGGGGCTGGGTCGGCAGAGACCCAGTACTTC.